A selection of T cell receptor beta chains follows, all from one sample in a study of cytomegalovirus exposure and HLA in healthy donors. The table came from immunoSEQ multiplex PCR; TCRdb's copy has only in-frame clones and leaves some out. The profile shows fewer than 95,000 clones, roughly 92% of them singletons. Specimen: PBMCs. The receptors originated from a woman aged 18-29 years in good health and CMV-seronegative. CDR3s include the opening cysteine and the closing phenylalanine or tryptophan. Fields, in order: J gene, clone size, D gene, V gene, CDR3 protein, CDR3 DNA. The D gene is left open where the match is weak. Only part of the rows carry a size: once, few, many, or a class if the clone is expanded.

J: TRBJ2-3; size: NA; D: TRBD2; V: TRBV27; CDR3: CASSLLLAGGPDTQYF; DNA: TGTGCCAGCAGTCTATTACTAGCGGGGGGGCCAGATACGCAGTATTTT
J: TRBJ1-5; size: NA; D: NA; V: TRBV4-3; CDR3: CASSQDLTVDYQPQHF; DNA: TGCGCCAGCAGCCAAGATTTGACAGTTGATTATCAGCCCCAGCATTTT
J: TRBJ1-1; size: NA; D: NA; V: TRBV5-1; CDR3: CASSSRDTEAFF; DNA: TGCGCCAGCAGCTCCCGGGACACTGAAGCTTTCTTT
J: TRBJ2-5; size: NA; D: TRBD1; V: TRBV5-1; CDR3: CASSQRQGGETQYF; DNA: TGCGCCAGCAGCCAAAGACAGGGGGGGGAGACCCAGTACTTC
J: TRBJ2-7; size: NA; D: TRBD2; V: TRBV4-3; CDR3: CASSQDPGGGSYEQYF; DNA: TGCGCCAGCAGCCAAGATCCGGGAGGGGGATCCTACGAGCAGTACTTC
J: TRBJ2-5; size: NA; D: NA; V: TRBV4-1; CDR3: CASSQDLVQGTQYF; DNA: TGCGCCAGCAGCCAAGATCTGGTACAGGGGACCCAGTACTTC
J: TRBJ1-6; size: NA; D: NA; V: TRBV7-3; CDR3: CASSLRVGGPRSPLHF; DNA: TGTGCCAGCAGCTTAAGAGTGGGGGGTCCAAGATCACCCCTCCACTTT
J: TRBJ1-4; size: NA; D: NA; V: TRBV6-1; CDR3: CASSETSFSNEKLFF; DNA: TGTGCCAGCAGTGAGACTTCCTTCTCTAATGAAAAACTGTTTTTT
J: TRBJ1-5; size: NA; D: NA; V: TRBV19; CDR3: CASRPILTGNQPQHF; DNA: TGTGCCAGTAGGCCTATACTTACAGGGAATCAGCCCCAGCATTTT
J: TRBJ1-6; size: few; D: NA; V: TRBV6-4; CDR3: CASSDRTEGPLHF; DNA: TGTGCCAGCAGTGACCGGACAGAAGGGCCCCTCCACTTT
J: TRBJ1-5; size: NA; D: TRBD1; V: TRBV7-9; CDR3: CASSYTGGSNQPQHF; DNA: TGTGCCAGCAGCTACACAGGGGGTAGCAATCAGCCCCAGCATTTT
J: TRBJ2-7; size: NA; D: TRBD1; V: TRBV27; CDR3: CASKLEGQGYYEQYF; DNA: TGTGCCAGCAAACTTGAGGGACAGGGATACTACGAGCAGTACTTC
J: TRBJ1-5; size: NA; D: NA; V: TRBV6-6; CDR3: CASSPQGTQPQHF; DNA: TGTGCCAGCAGCCCTCAGGGCACTCAGCCCCAGCATTTT
J: TRBJ2-3; size: once; D: TRBD2; V: TRBV28; CDR3: CASSPASGGRSTDTQYF; DNA: TGTGCCAGCAGTCCTGCCTCGGGGGGACGTAGCACAGATACGCAGTATTTT
J: TRBJ2-1; size: NA; D: NA; V: TRBV4-3; CDR3: CASSETNSRLRQQFF; DNA: TGCGCCAGCAGCGAAACTAATTCGAGGCTGCGACAGCAGTTCTTC
J: TRBJ2-7; size: once; D: NA; V: TRBV6-5; CDR3: CASSFEQGREQYF; DNA: TGTGCCAGCAGTTTCGAACAGGGGAGGGAGCAGTACTTC
J: TRBJ1-2; size: NA; D: TRBD1; V: TRBV5-6; CDR3: CASSLWTGGGVNGYTF; DNA: TGTGCCAGCAGCTTGTGGACAGGGGGTGGGGTAAATGGCTACACCTTC
J: TRBJ2-1; size: once; D: TRBD2; V: TRBV7-8; CDR3: CASSLGLAGGGNEQFF; DNA: TGTGCCAGCAGCTTAGGACTAGCGGGGGGCGGGAATGAGCAGTTCTTC
J: TRBJ2-5; size: NA; D: NA; V: TRBV27; CDR3: CASSFLEETQYF; DNA: TGTGCCAGCAGTTTTTTGGAGGAGACCCAGTACTTC
J: TRBJ2-7; size: NA; D: NA; V: TRBV9; CDR3: CASSPRDVPYEQYF; DNA: TGTGCCAGCAGCCCCCGGGATGTACCCTACGAGCAGTACTTC
J: TRBJ1-4; size: NA; D: TRBD1; V: TRBV9; CDR3: CASSLLPGQGSEKLFF; DNA: TGTGCCAGCAGCTTACTACCGGGACAGGGAAGTGAAAAACTGTTTTTT
J: TRBJ2-3; size: NA; D: NA; V: TRBV4-1; CDR3: CASTRQGTDTQYF; DNA: TGCGCCAGCACGCGACAGGGCACAGATACGCAGTATTTT
J: TRBJ1-1; size: NA; D: TRBD1; V: TRBV18; CDR3: CASSPGTGGMNTEAFF; DNA: TGTGCCAGCTCACCCGGGACAGGGGGGATGAACACTGAAGCTTTCTTT
J: TRBJ2-1; size: NA; D: TRBD1; V: TRBV13; CDR3: CASRNRHPGQGRLNEQFF; DNA: TGTGCCAGCAGGAACCGTCACCCGGGACAGGGTAGGTTGAATGAGCAGTTCTTC
J: TRBJ2-2; size: NA; D: TRBD1; V: TRBV28; CDR3: CASSLYKGQGTGELFF; DNA: TGTGCCAGCAGTTTATACAAGGGACAGGGAACCGGGGAGCTGTTTTTT
J: TRBJ1-1; size: NA; D: NA; V: TRBV5-1; CDR3: CASSLRQAGTEAFF; DNA: TGCGCCAGCAGCTTGCGGCAGGCGGGAACTGAAGCTTTCTTT
J: TRBJ1-1; size: NA; D: NA; V: TRBV6-6; CDR3: CASSYPSGRLNTEAFF; DNA: TGTGCCAGCAGTTACCCCTCAGGGCGATTGAACACTGAAGCTTTCTTT
J: TRBJ1-2; size: NA; D: NA; V: TRBV4-1; CDR3: CASSQGPGGYYGYTF; DNA: TGCGCCAGCAGCCAAGGTCCGGGTGGATACTATGGCTACACCTTC
J: TRBJ1-2; size: NA; D: NA; V: TRBV2; CDR3: CASIDQGRSYGYTF; DNA: TGTGCCAGCATTGACCAGGGGCGTAGCTATGGCTACACCTTC
J: TRBJ1-1; size: NA; D: NA; V: TRBV19; CDR3: CASSVGGSEAFF; DNA: TGTGCCAGTTCCGTCGGGGGGTCTGAAGCTTTCTTT
J: TRBJ1-3; size: once; D: TRBD1; V: TRBV4-3; CDR3: CASSRDRGSGNTIYF; DNA: TGCGCCAGCAGCCGAGACAGGGGGTCCGGAAACACCATATATTTT
J: TRBJ2-2; size: NA; D: TRBD1; V: TRBV18; CDR3: CASSPQTGGVSGELFF; DNA: TGTGCCAGCTCACCACAGACAGGGGGCGTATCCGGGGAGCTGTTTTTT
J: TRBJ1-1; size: NA; D: NA; V: TRBV9; CDR3: CASSEYRVGNTEAFF; DNA: TGTGCCAGCAGCGAATACAGGGTGGGGAACACTGAAGCTTTCTTT
J: TRBJ2-5; size: NA; D: NA; V: TRBV5-1; CDR3: CASSLNSQETQYF; DNA: TGCGCCAGCAGCTTGAACAGCCAAGAGACCCAGTACTTC